This T cell receptor beta chain was found in a study of OX40 agonist ivuxolimab in advanced cancers. Across the whole study: More than 35% of patients had received prior checkpoint inhibitor therapy. Broader study findings: On average, CD8+ T cells had more expanded clones than CD4+. Clonal expansion was among the lowest in partial responders at 0.1-3.0 mg/kg, especially CD8+.

About this clone itself: No antigen is known for it.

Only in-frame clones appear in the TCRdb table, and some are missing; sequencing was by immunoSEQ multiplex PCR. The repertoire has 20,000 to 25,000 clones, around 80% of them found once; the top ten carry roughly a quarter. V shed 2 bases, J shed 2 bases, and the junction held 12 bases outside the gene matches. CDR3 length: 18 amino acids. The V gene's germline CDR1 is LNHNV and CDR2 YYDKDF (reference sequence). Sequencing was performed on CD4+ or CD8+ T cells sorted from blood, taken in a trial of the OX40 agonist ivuxolimab. This TCR came from an adult with an advanced solid tumor such as melanoma, head and neck, liver or kidney cancer. V is TRBV15 and J is TRBJ2-1; TRBD2 agrees at 7 bases. The CDR3 bases are TGTGCCACCAGCAGAACCCTCGGGACTATTGTGACCTACAATGAGCAGTTCTTC. The encoded protein is CATSRTLGTIVTYNEQFF.